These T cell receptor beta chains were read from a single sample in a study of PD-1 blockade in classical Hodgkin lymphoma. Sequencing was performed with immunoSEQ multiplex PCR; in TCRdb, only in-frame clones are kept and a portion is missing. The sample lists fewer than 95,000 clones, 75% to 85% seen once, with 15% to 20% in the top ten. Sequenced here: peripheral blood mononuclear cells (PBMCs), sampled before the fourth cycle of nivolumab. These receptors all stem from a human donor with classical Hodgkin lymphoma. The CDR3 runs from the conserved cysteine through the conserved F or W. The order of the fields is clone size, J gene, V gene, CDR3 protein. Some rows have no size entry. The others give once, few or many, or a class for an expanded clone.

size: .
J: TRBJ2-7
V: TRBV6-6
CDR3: CASREQGVGYEQYF

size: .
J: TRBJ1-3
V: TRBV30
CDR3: CAWRSAGGNTIYF

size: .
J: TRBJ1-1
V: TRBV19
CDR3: CASITGGSNTEAFF

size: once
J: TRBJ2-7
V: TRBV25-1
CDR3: CASRKQGEGFYEQYF

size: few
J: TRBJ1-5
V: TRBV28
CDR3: CASSFRAIVNQPQHF

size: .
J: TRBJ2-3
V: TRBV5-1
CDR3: CASSLDRADTDTQYF

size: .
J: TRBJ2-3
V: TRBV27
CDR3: CASSVTGRGTDTQYF

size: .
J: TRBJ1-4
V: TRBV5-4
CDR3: CASSQQGVNEKLFF

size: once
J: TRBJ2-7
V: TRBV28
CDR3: CASSVPPGYEQYF

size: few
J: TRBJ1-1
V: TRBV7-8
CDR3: CASSYNTGDTEAFF

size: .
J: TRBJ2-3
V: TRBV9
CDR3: CASSVGRTDTQYF

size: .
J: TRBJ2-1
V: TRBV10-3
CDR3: CAILSSTSNEQFF

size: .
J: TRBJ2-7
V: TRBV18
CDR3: CASSADSRGREQYF

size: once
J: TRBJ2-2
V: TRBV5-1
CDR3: CASSSRLAGGTGTGELFF

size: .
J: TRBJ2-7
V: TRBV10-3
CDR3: CAISESGSQYF

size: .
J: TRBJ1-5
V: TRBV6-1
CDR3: CASSEVSKNQPQHF

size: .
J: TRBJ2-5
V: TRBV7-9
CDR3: CASSASGRETQYF

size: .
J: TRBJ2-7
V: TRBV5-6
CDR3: CASSWVGLAGIQYF

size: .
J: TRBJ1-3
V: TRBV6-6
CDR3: CASRRQGLGGNTIYF

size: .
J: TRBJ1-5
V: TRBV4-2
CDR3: CASSPLRGANQPQHF

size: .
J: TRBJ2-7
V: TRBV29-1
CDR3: CSVAGGVTYEQYF

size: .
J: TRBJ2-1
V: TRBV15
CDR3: CATSRDPRSSGPYNEQFF

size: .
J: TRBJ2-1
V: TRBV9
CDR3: CASSVVLGSGGEQFF

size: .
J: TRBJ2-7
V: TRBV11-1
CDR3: CASSLGVLSYEQYF

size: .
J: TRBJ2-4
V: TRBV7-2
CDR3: CASSPSGSNKNIQYF

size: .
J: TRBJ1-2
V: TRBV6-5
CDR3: CASSYSHDLTNYGYTF

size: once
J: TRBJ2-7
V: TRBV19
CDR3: CASRLSGRAYEQYF

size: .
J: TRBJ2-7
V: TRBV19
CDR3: CASSMDSGSYEQYF

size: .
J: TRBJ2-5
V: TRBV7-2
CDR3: CASSAQDTQYF

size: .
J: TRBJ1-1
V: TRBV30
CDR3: CAWSGGDTEAFF

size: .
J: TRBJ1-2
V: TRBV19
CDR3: CASSDPGIYGYTF

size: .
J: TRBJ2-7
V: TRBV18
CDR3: CASSPFGRGYEQYF

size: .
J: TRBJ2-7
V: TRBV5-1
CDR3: CASSLAEIATHEQYF

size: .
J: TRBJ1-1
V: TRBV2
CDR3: CASSRTGNTEAFF

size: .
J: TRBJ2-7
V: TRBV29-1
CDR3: CSVGKDRASYEQYF

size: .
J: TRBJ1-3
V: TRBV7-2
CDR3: CASSLGANSGNTIYF

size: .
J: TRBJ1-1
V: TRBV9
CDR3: CASSVKGGAYTEAFF

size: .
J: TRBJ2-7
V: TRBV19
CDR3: CASRARAEYEQYF

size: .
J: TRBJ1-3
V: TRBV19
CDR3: CATGGSGNTIYF

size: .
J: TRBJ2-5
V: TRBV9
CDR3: CASSRSSGSVGTQYF

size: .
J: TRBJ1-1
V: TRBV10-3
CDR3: CAISGGNGAEAFF

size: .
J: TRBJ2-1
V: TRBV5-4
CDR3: CASSLGLAGDDEQFF

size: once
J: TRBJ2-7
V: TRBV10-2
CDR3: CASSVVGGYEQYF

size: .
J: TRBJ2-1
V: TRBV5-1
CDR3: CASSLGLAGSQLEQFF

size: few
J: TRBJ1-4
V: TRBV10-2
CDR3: CASGRSNEKLFF

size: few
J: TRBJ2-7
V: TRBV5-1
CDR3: CASSLVGLQADEQYF

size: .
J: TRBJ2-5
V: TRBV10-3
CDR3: CAISGLETQYF

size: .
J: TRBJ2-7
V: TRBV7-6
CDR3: CASSPQPAVIEQYF

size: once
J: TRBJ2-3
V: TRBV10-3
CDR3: CAITRDPTDTQYF

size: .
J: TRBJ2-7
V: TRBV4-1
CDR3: CASSPRTERLSYEQYF

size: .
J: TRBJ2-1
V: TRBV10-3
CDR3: CAISGGPSGSSYNEQFF

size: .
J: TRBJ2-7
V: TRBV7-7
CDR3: CASRPTVSSYEQYF

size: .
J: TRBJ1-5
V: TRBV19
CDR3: CASSSGQGNQPQHF

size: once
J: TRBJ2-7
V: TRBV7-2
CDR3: CASSLGPRSADEQYF

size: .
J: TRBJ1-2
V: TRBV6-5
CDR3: CASSPGEAGYYGYTF